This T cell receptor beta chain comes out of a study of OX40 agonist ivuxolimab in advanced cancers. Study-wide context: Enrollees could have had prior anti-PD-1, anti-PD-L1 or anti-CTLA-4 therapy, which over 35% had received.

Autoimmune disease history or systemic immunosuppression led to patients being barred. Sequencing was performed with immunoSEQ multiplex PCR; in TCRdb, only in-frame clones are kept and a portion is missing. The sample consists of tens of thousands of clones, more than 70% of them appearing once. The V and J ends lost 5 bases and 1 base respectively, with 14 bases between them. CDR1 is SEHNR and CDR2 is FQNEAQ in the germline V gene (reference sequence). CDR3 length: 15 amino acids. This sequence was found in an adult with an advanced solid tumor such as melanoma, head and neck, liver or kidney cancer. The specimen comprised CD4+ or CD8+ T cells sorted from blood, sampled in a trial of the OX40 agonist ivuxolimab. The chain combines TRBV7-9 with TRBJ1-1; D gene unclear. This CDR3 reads CASSIQTVGNTEAFF. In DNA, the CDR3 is TGTGCCAGCAGCATACAAACCGTTGGGAACACTGAAGCTTTCTTT.